The clone carrying this TCR beta chain was picked up one time. The data were taken from a study of blood T cell repertoires in COVID-19. This CDR3 is 14 amino acids long. Germline V gene sequence: CDR1 SGHNT, CDR2 YENEEA. The ends were cut back, 5 bases at V and 8 bases at J, with 15 bases in the middle. Under the authors' procedure: Using reference gene primer amplification, nucleated cell counts were estimated. TCRdb's table, derived via immunoSEQ multiplex PCR, lists solely in-frame clones and lacks some. D and trimming were read from the DNA, whereas the V and J calls and clone size are those reported in that table. The sample includes about 120,000 clones, about nine tenths seen only once; the top ten take 7.7%.

Sample: peripheral blood. V is TRBV11-3 and J is TRBJ2-2, with TRBD2 as a possible D gene (7 bases). The clonotype comes from a human donor in a cohort sampled during active COVID-19. CDR3 amino acids: CASSLSRGGGELFF. CDR3 sequence (DNA): TGTGCCAGCAGCCTATCCAGGGGAGGGGGGGAGCTGTTTTTT.